This T cell receptor beta chain was retrieved from a study of PD-1 blockade in mismatch repair-deficient tumors (dated 2017 in TCRdb). At the level of the whole study: Between late 2013 and September 2016, the trial enrolled about 86 consecutive patients with about twelve mismatch repair-deficient cancer types, every one of whom had been previously treated and was progressing. Tumor-associated T cell clones were tracked in the peripheral blood of patients responding to PD-1 blockade by deep sequencing of TCR CDR3 regions. Summary of the overall study and its limitations: Tumor-resident clones, often undetectable in blood before treatment, expanded rapidly after pembrolizumab and then contracted, generally before radiologic responses.

For every enrolled patient, mismatch repair deficiency was confirmed by either polymerase chain reaction or immunohistochemistry. A few patients who responded to pembrolizumab therapy underwent TCR sequencing. In the phase II trial, pembrolizumab PD-1 blockade was tested prospectively in advanced mismatch repair-deficient cancers, no matter which tissue of origin the cancers came from. Peripheral blood T cell samples were serially collected before and at multiple times after PD-1 blockade was started. Blood sampling times were expressed in weeks after the first pembrolizumab dose. The library relied on the immunoSEQ multiplex PCR assay. TCRdb limited this immuneACCESS table to in-frame rearrangements with V and J called. A share of clones is missing; checked studies link under half to unresolved V genes, and the rest is unexplained. The sample data list 90,000 to 130,000 clones, and around 80% of these were observed just once. About 5.1% of the sample belongs to the ten largest clones.

Trimming removed 4 bases from V and 0 bases from J, leaving 16 bases between the germline ends. The germline V gene supplies CDR1 LGHNA and CDR2 YNFKEQ. From cysteine to phenylalanine, the CDR3 is 16 amino acids long. Only the CDR3 DNA is retained, 48 bases long and in frame from the first base. This clone showed up just once. This receptor's antigen is unknown. No base quality information exists; no much larger clone differs at one position. The TCR comes from an adult with mismatch repair-deficient cancer. The chain is assembled from TRBV4-2 and TRBJ2-7; 6 matching bases give a weak D call of TRBD2. The specimen comprised peripheral blood, sampled 60 weeks after starting pembrolizumab. The nucleotide sequence reads as follows: TGTGCCAGCAGCCCCCCGGGAGAGACCTTCTCCTACGAGCAGTACTTC. Its coded protein is CASSPPGETFSYEQYF.